This record looks at one TCR beta chain sequence and its context. Its antigen is unknown. These data are taken from a study of tumor-infiltrating lymphocytes in primary liver carcinoma. Looking at the study overall: Recorded tumor stage was T1-T3 N0M0, with diameters of roughly 4 to 11 cm.

Study-wide points: Appearing in all five tumor regions was true of only about 7.5-25% of top clones. Compared with tumor region pairs, tumor-adjacent and tumor-blood pairs overlapped less.

TCR beta cDNA came from approximately 540 ng total RNA, primed with a constant-region primer. Three nested multiplex PCR rounds, a slightly modified ARM-PCR method, built the TCR beta libraries. In the first two PCR rounds, TRBV1-TRBV30 forward primers were paired with a C-beta reverse primer, and each round lasted 10 cycles. TCRdb re-derived calls from the multiplex PCR reads in MiXCR, one entry per CDR3 protein. Among more than 100,000 distinct CDR3 sequences listed, roughly three fifths were seen once. Without any cell sorting, roughly 18-30 mg of bulk tissue yielded co-extracted RNA and DNA. Germline CDR1 is SGHNT and CDR2 is YENEEA. The CDR3 is 14 residues long. J was trimmed by 10 bases and V by 3 bases; bases with no gene match: 8.

This TCR derives from an older woman with primary liver carcinoma and hepatitis B virus infection. The specimen sequenced was liver tumor tissue from sampling region 1. As for subset: tumor region T1, superior pole. J is TRBJ1-2 and V is TRBV11-3; TRBD1 aligns across 10 bases. CDR3 bases: TGTGCCAGCAGCTTCCCGACAGGGGGCATAGACTACACCTTC. This sequence encodes CASSFPTGGIDYTF.